These 23 T cell receptor beta chains came from one sample sequenced in a study of cytomegalovirus exposure and HLA in healthy donors. The PCR ran on 60 Vbeta and 13 Jbeta primers. Clones were sequenced by immunoSEQ multiplex PCR, and TCRdb holds only the in-frame ones, with some missing. In the table there are some 110,000 clones, about 70% of which are singletons. Sequencing was performed on PBMCs. The source of these receptors is a woman in her twenties or thirties in good health and CMV-seronegative.

The chain carries TRBV5-6 and TRBJ1-1, with D perhaps TRBD1 (5 bases). CDR3 length equals 13 residues. Trimming cost V 4 bases and J 4 bases, with 11 bases left between them. Looked up from germline, CDR1 is SGHDT and CDR2 is YYEEEE. In DNA, the CDR3 is TGTGCCAGCAGCCGGAGGGGCGGCACTGAAGCTTTCTTT. This codes for CASSRRGGTEAFF.

The rearrangement links TRBV2 to TRBJ1-5; D is undetermined. CDR1 is SNHLY and CDR2 is FYNNEI in the germline V gene. This CDR3 spans 14 amino acids. V lost 5 bases, J lost 4 bases, and 12 bases lay in between. In DNA, the CDR3 is TGTGCCAGCAGTAAGGAAGGACTAAATCAGCCCCAGCATTTT. Protein sequence: CASSKEGLNQPQHF.

This clone was counted between two and nine times. This chain uses TRBV6-1 with TRBJ2-7; D unclear. The V gene lost 2 bases and the J gene lost 0 bases, with 14 bases spanning the gap. The CDR3 totals 16 residues. Germline V CDR1 and CDR2: MNHNS, SASEGT. CDR3 residues: CASSESQVLSSYEQYF. CDR3 sequence (DNA): TGTGCCAGCAGTGAATCCCAGGTCCTTAGCTCCTACGAGCAGTACTTC.

The rearrangement joins TRBV14 to TRBJ2-7; perhaps D is TRBD1 or TRBD2 (6 bases each). CDR1 and CDR2 (germline): SGHDN, FVKESK. The CDR3 has 13 residues. V was clipped by 8 bases and J by 3 bases, with 14 bases between them. Here the CDR3 reads CASRRGLGYEQYF. The CDR3 DNA is TGTGCCAGCCGCCGGGGGCTAGGCTACGAGCAGTACTTC.

The chain couples TRBV5-1 to TRBJ1-1; perhaps TRBD1 as D (5 bases). Germline lookup yields CDR1 SGHRS and CDR2 YFSETQ. With 1 base removed from V and 0 bases from J, the gap between germline ends came to 10 bases. The CDR3 consists of 15 residues. The chain's CDR3 is CASSLLTVMNTEAFF. The CDR3 nucleotides read TGCGCCAGCAGCTTGTTGACAGTAATGAACACTGAAGCTTTCTTT. Supplemented by reference TRBV5-1 and TRBJ1-1, the full variable domain reads KAGVTQTPRYLIKTRGQQVTLSCSPISGHRSVSWYQQTPGQGLQFLFEYFSETQRNKGNFPGRFSGRQFSNSRSEMNVSTLELGDSALYLCASSLLTVMNTEAFFGQGTRLTVV.

The genes are TRBV6-1 and TRBJ2-5, with a possible D match to TRBD1 (5 bases). Between the trimmed V and J ends, which lost 5 bases and 1 base, there was a span of 8 bases. CDR1 is MNHNS and CDR2 is SASEGT in the germline V gene. The CDR3 has 13 amino acids. The CDR3 reads CASSSDSQETQYF. The CDR3 bases are TGTGCCAGCAGTAGCGACAGCCAAGAGACCCAGTACTTC.

The chain combines TRBV6-5 with TRBJ1-6; weak D call: TRBD1 (6 bases). This CDR3 has 15 amino acids. The V end was cut by 6 bases, the J end by 4 bases, with 13 bases between. CDR1 is MNHEY and CDR2 is SVGAGI in the germline V gene. The CDR3 nucleotides read TGTGCCAGCAGCCGCCGACAGGAGTATAATTCACCCCTCCACTTT. The encoded protein is CASSRRQEYNSPLHF.

V gene TRBV7-3 combines with J gene TRBJ2-2, with D maybe TRBD1 (5 bases). Trimming cost V 1 base and J 2 bases, with 14 bases left between them. The CDR3 is 17 residues long. CDR1 is SGHTA, CDR2 FQGTGA, per germline. The CDR3 DNA follows: TGTGCCAGCAGCTTAAACCCCCCCCAGGGAAACACCGGGGAGCTGTTTTTT. Its translation is CASSLNPPQGNTGELFF.

The chain carries TRBV7-9 and TRBJ2-3; D might be TRBD1 (6 bases). CDR3 length: 15 residues. Per germline, CDR1 SEHNR and CDR2 FQNEAQ (reference sequence). V lost 5 bases and J 6 bases, leaving 18 bases between the germline ends. CDR3 sequence: CASSENLYGQDTQYF. CDR3 DNA: TGTGCCAGCAGCGAAAACTTATATGGACAGGATACGCAGTATTTT. The full variable domain, completed using reference TRBV7-9 and TRBJ2-3, is DTGVSQNPRHKITKRGQNVTFRCDPISEHNRLYWYRQTLGQGPEFLTYFQNEAQLEKSRLLSDRFSAERPKGSFSTLEIQRTEQGDSAMYLCASSENLYGQDTQYFGPGTRLTVL.

The V call is TRBV6-5, the J call TRBJ2-1, with a possible D match to TRBD1 (6 bases). V lost 8 bases and J lost 6, with 17 bases in between. The CDR3 contains 14 residues. The V gene's germline CDR1 is MNHEY and CDR2 SVGAGI. The CDR3 spells CASGRGQLGNEQFF. The CDR3 DNA reads as TGTGCCAGCGGCCGAGGACAGCTCGGCAATGAGCAGTTCTTC.

The chain links TRBV11-2 to TRBJ2-1, with 16 bases aligning to TRBD2. The germline gives CDR1 SGHAT, CDR2 FQNNGV. Trimming took 5 bases from V and 8 from J; bases not matched to a gene: 6. The CDR3 totals 16 residues. CDR3 DNA sequence: TGTGCCAGCAGCCTAATCGGGACTAGCGGGGGGGATGAGCAGTTCTTC. Translated, it gives CASSLIGTSGGDEQFF.

The chain employs TRBV11-1 and TRBJ1-2, with D possibly being TRBD1 (6 bases). CDR3 length equals 14 residues. CDR1 and CDR2 (germline): SGHAT, FQDESV (reference sequence). Trimming cost V 4 bases and J 5 bases, with 14 bases left between them. The CDR3 reads CASSWGSGEYGYTF. DNA for the CDR3: TGTGCCAGCAGCTGGGGGTCAGGGGAATATGGCTACACCTTC.

In this sample, this clone turned up a few times. The J gene is TRBJ1-2, the V gene TRBV19, with D tentatively TRBD1 (6 bases). V shed 10 bases and J shed 2 bases, with 17 bases lying between them. CDR1 LNHDA and CDR2 SQIVND come from the germline V gene (reference sequence). The length of the CDR3 is 14 residues. CDR3 DNA sequence: TGTGCCACCTCGAGGGGGGGGGCAAACTATGGCTACACCTTC. Its protein is CATSRGGANYGYTF.

The V call is TRBV28, the J call TRBJ1-5, with D maybe TRBD1 (5 bases). The germline V and J ends were trimmed by 3 bases and 0 bases, with 9 bases remaining between them. The length of the CDR3 is 15 residues. Germline CDR1 reads MDHEN; CDR2 reads SYDVKM. CDR3 nucleotide sequence: TGTGCCAGCAGTTTCCTGGGACTTAGCAATCAGCCCCAGCATTTT. It codes for CASSFLGLSNQPQHF.

This clone was seen just once. This sequence joins TRBV7-9 and TRBJ2-1; D is possibly TRBD1 (5 bases). Per the germline V gene, CDR1 is SEHNR and CDR2 is FQNEAQ (reference sequence). The CDR3 extends over 12 amino acids. Trimming removed 6 bases at V and 12 bases at J, with 15 bases between. The CDR3 reads CASSYGGARQFF. The CDR3 coding sequence is TGTGCCAGCAGTTATGGTGGGGCCCGGCAGTTCTTC. The full variable domain, rest sourced from reference TRBV7-9 and TRBJ2-1, is DTGVSQNPRHKITKRGQNVTFRCDPISEHNRLYWYRQTLGQGPEFLTYFQNEAQLEKSRLLSDRFSAERPKGSFSTLEIQRTEQGDSAMYLCASSYGGARQFFGPGTRLTVL.

About this clone: Within the sample, other DNA sequences also encode this same CDR3. The chain combines TRBV7-3 with TRBJ1-1; 7 positions agree with TRBD1. The CDR3 sequence is 13 residues long. Germline CDR1 and CDR2: SGHTA and FQGTGA. V lost 5 bases, J lost 5 bases, and 5 bases stayed unmatched. For the CDR3, the DNA is TGTGCCAGCAGCCTACAGGGGTATACTGAAGCTTTCTTT. Translating it yields CASSLQGYTEAFF.

This clone appeared a single time. The gene calls are TRBV6-4 and TRBJ2-1; 10 nucleotides agree with TRBD2. Trimming cost V 5 bases and J 9 bases; bases outside gene matches: 10. The CDR3 spans 15 residues. Germline CDR1 and CDR2: MRHNA and SNTAGT. CDR3 region: CASSIVSGGAAEQFF. The CDR3 region has the DNA TGTGCCAGCAGTATAGTAAGCGGGGGGGCAGCTGAGCAGTTCTTC.

This sequence joins TRBV18 and TRBJ1-2; 8 bases are a match to TRBD1. The CDR3 runs 15 residues. After removal of 3 bases from V and 4 bases from J, the junction contained 7 bases not matched to a gene. CDR1 is KGHSH and CDR2 is LQKENI in the germline V gene. CDR3 region: CASSPSLGQGYGYTF. The CDR3 nucleotides read TGTGCCAGCTCACCTTCTCTTGGACAGGGCTATGGCTACACCTTC.

V is TRBV7-8 and J is TRBJ2-5; 8 positions match TRBD1. This CDR3 is 13 amino acids long. Trimming cost V 5 bases and J 4 bases; bases outside gene matches: 3. Looked up from germline, CDR1 is SGHVS and CDR2 is FQNEAQ. CDR3 DNA sequence: TGTGCCAGCAGCGGAGACAGGGGAGAGACCCAGTACTTC. Protein product: CASSGDRGETQYF.

The chain uses TRBV14 and TRBJ1-1; unclear D gene. Trimming pared 2 bases from V and 1 base from J, leaving 20 bases between. This CDR3 is 18 amino acids long. Germline CDR1 SGHDN, CDR2 FVKESK. CDR3 amino acids: CASSQPQRGLAGNTEAFF. The CDR3, as DNA: TGTGCCAGCAGCCAACCCCAGCGAGGGTTAGCAGGGAACACTGAAGCTTTCTTT.

CDR3 protein: CAWSAHGTGNNEQFF. For the CDR3, the DNA is TGTGCCTGGAGTGCACACGGGACAGGGAACAATGAGCAGTTCTTC. This chain connects TRBV30 to TRBJ2-1, with TRBD1 identical over 9 bases. Trimming cost V 1 base and J 5 bases; bases outside gene matches: 6. There are 15 residues in the CDR3. Germline V gene data show CDR1 as GTSNPN and CDR2 as SVGIG (reference sequence). The full variable domain, its missing parts supplied by reference TRBV30 and TRBJ2-1, is SQTIHQWPATLVQPVGSPLSLECTVEGTSNPNLYWYRQAAGRGLQLLFYSVGIGQISSEVPQNLSASRPQDRQFILSSKKLLLSDSGFYLCAWSAHGTGNNEQFFGPGTRLTVL.

The chain uses TRBV6-5 and TRBJ2-3; 7 bases match TRBD2. Germline-derived CDR1 and CDR2 are MNHEY and SVGAGI. This CDR3 has 14 amino acids. With 8 bases clipped from V and 5 bases from J, the junction kept 10 bases outside the gene matches. CDR3 loop: CASLEAGGGDTQYF. Here the CDR3 DNA reads TGTGCCAGCCTAGAGGCGGGCGGGGGAGATACGCAGTATTTT.

The chain uses TRBV5-6 and TRBJ1-4; D remains unclear. The ends were cut back, 5 bases at V and 5 bases at J, with 13 bases in the middle. CDR1 is SGHDT and CDR2 is YYEEEE in the germline V gene. The CDR3 runs 14 residues. CDR3 amino acids: CASSFRHLNEKLFF. CDR3 DNA: TGTGCCAGCAGTTTTCGACATCTCAATGAAAAACTGTTTTTT.